A selection of T cell receptor beta chains follows, all from one sample in a study of blood T cell repertoires in COVID-19. Sequencing was performed with immunoSEQ multiplex PCR; in TCRdb, only in-frame clones are kept and a portion is missing. The table has almost 300,000 clones, around 86% seen once. The sample comprised peripheral blood. The receptor set was obtained from a man in his 70s with acute or convalescent COVID-19. CDR3s leave out the opening cysteine and the closing phenylalanine or tryptophan.

TRBV20-1,TRBJ1-1,SASSGGEAF
TRBV24-1,TRBJ1-1,ATSGTEGSEAF
TRBV30,TRBJ1-2,AWSVRGGYT
TRBV6-2/TRBV6-3,TRBJ2-1,ASSQTSGRGNEQF
TRBV5-1,TRBJ2-1,ASSPGQGPYNEQF
TRBV5-1,TRBJ2-6,ASSSQGTGANVLT
TRBV19,TRBJ1-4,ASSPQSEKLF
TRBV3-1/TRBV3-2,TRBJ1-2,ASSQGSSNYGYT
TRBV7-9,TRBJ1-4,ASSYQGAPEKLF
TRBV6-5,TRBJ2-5,ASSSRVGSQY
TRBV28,TRBJ2-1,ASSLSPPSRGEQF
TRBV4-2,TRBJ1-2,ASSQVVGSNYGYT
TRBV5-1,TRBJ2-1,ASSPGTGAYNEQF
TRBV9,TRBJ2-3,ASSLTREPGDTQY
TRBV11-3,TRBJ2-4,ASSLGQNIQY
TRBV28,TRBJ1-1,ASSLSQGTGGSNTEAF
TRBV2,TRBJ1-2,ASSERKGWNSSYGYT
TRBV12-5,TRBJ2-3,ASGLGPPGTDTQY
TRBV7-8,TRBJ2-2,ASSSRGDGTRAGELF
TRBV6-5,TRBJ1-1,ASRPGTGTTEAF
TRBV5-4,TRBJ1-2,ASSAGQGRPEGYGYT
TRBV6-5,TRBJ2-1,ASSYLGAYEQF
TRBV2,TRBJ2-3,ASESIGSTQY
TRBV5-1,TRBJ2-1,ASSLAGRDKF
TRBV5-1,TRBJ2-7,ASSLGQGAYEQY
TRBV12-3/TRBV12-4,TRBJ2-7,ASSLGGGEQY